The 20 T cell receptor beta chains given below trace back to one sample, sequenced in a study of T-cell reconstitution after alpha-beta-depleted transplantation in children. Unique molecular identifiers tagged the TCRbeta library. TCRdb called the PCR reads again in MiXCR, with one record for every CDR3 protein. The profile shows roughly 500,000 distinct CDR3 sequences, under 15% of them singletons. This specimen consisted of PBMCs from the stem cell graft donor, obtained from the stem cell graft. The source is a human donor who donated a stem cell graft to a child with combined immunodeficiency.

This clonotype showed up many times. This chain's CDR3 is CASSYSTGNTIYF. The CDR3 DNA reads as TGTGCCAGCAGTTACTCGACCGGAAACACCATATATTTT. The gene calls are TRBV6-5 and TRBJ1-3; D gene uncertain. Germline values: CDR1 MNHEY, CDR2 SVGAGI. The CDR3 totals 13 residues. With 0 bases removed from V and 4 bases from J, the gap between germline ends came to 4 bases.

This clonotype was seen more than once but under ten times. The chain couples TRBV4-3 to TRBJ2-3, with 11 bases fitting TRBD2. Germline V gene sequence: CDR1 LGHNA, CDR2 YSLEER. Trimming cost V 0 bases and J 5 bases; bases outside gene matches: 4. The CDR3 runs to 16 residues. Here the CDR3 DNA reads TGCGCCAGCAGCCAAGAGGGACTAGCGGATATAGATACGCAGTATTTT. Protein sequence: CASSQEGLADIDTQYF.

The chain has TRBV20-1 and TRBJ1-4, with D uncertain. Germline V gives CDR1 DFQATT, CDR2 SNEGSKA (reference sequence). The CDR3 extends over 11 amino acids. V lost 5 bases and J lost 14, with 15 bases in between. CDR3 nucleotide sequence: TGCAGTGCTCGAAAGACGGAAGGGCTGTTTTTT. It translates to CSARKTEGLFF.

Many counts were recorded for this clonotype. The chain joins TRBV28 to TRBJ2-3, with D unresolved. Germline CDR1 and CDR2: MDHEN and SYDVKM. V lost 6 bases and J 2 bases, leaving 24 bases between the germline ends. The CDR3 consists of 18 residues. CDR3 loop: CASRTDLTRLKNTDTQYF. The CDR3 DNA is TGTGCCAGCAGAACGGATTTGACAAGGCTTAAAAACACAGATACGCAGTATTTT.

This clonotype has only a few counts. The chain couples TRBV29-1 to TRBJ1-1; TRBD1 might be the D (5 bases). V was cut by 6 bases and J by 3 bases, with 14 bases left in between. Germline CDR1 is SQVTM and CDR2 is ANQGSEA. The CDR3 extends over 13 amino acids. CDR3: CSVRIGGDTEAFF. In DNA, the CDR3 is TGCAGCGTCCGGATTGGGGGGGACACTGAAGCTTTCTTT.

This clonotype was detected ten times or more. The chain uses TRBV12-3 or TRBV12-4 and TRBJ2-1; 11 nucleotides agree with TRBD1. V gave up 5 bases and J gave up 8 bases; unmatched junction bases: 8. The CDR3 runs to 15 residues. DNA for the CDR3: TGTGCCAGCAGTCAATCCGGGACAGGGGGTCATGAGCAGTTCTTC. Protein sequence: CASSQSGTGGHEQFF.

This clonotype has more than one count but fewer than ten. The chain joins TRBV12-3 or TRBV12-4 to TRBJ2-5; D uncertain. V was clipped by 3 bases and J by 2 bases, with 10 bases between them. There are 14 residues in the CDR3. Here the CDR3 DNA reads TGTGCCAGCAGTTTTGATAGAAATCAAGAGACCCAGTACTTC. It is translated as CASSFDRNQETQYF.

This clonotype was counted ten times or more. The genes are TRBV20-1 and TRBJ2-5, with unresolved D. The V gene lost 4 bases and the J gene lost 7 bases, with 13 bases spanning the gap. There are 12 residues in the CDR3. Germline CDR1 and CDR2: DFQATT and SNEGSKA (reference sequence). The CDR3 region has the DNA TGCAGTGCTATATTACTTAGAGGGACCCAGTACTTC. Its translation: CSAILLRGTQYF.

This clonotype has at least ten counts. This rearrangement joins TRBV28 to TRBJ2-7; 8 bases align to TRBD1. The CDR3 spans 14 residues. V trimming: 6 bases; J trimming: 2 bases; junction bases outside the gene matches: 6. Germline-derived CDR1 and CDR2 are MDHEN and SYDVKM. Here the CDR3 reads CASSSGQGPYEQYF. The CDR3 region has the DNA TGTGCCAGCAGCTCCGGACAGGGACCCTACGAGCAGTACTTC.

This clonotype is judged medium-sized. This chain uses TRBV12-3 or TRBV12-4 with TRBJ2-7; either TRBD1 or TRBD2 may fit D (6 bases each). The CDR3 covers 14 residues. The V and J ends lost 5 bases and 6 bases respectively, with 17 bases between them. The CDR3 loop is CASSELPGASEQYF. The DNA for the CDR3 is TGTGCCAGCAGTGAACTGCCGGGGGCCTCCGAGCAGTACTTC.

This clonotype was picked up a small number of times. The chain recombines TRBV7-9 with TRBJ1-5; 12 bases are shared with TRBD1. The CDR3 extends over 16 amino acids. CDR1 and CDR2 from the germline V gene are SEHNR and FQNEAQ (reference sequence). Trimming at V came to 1 base and at J to 6 bases, leaving 4 bases not matched to a gene. CDR3 sequence: CASSLGGTGGGQPQHF. The CDR3 coding sequence is TGTGCCAGCAGCTTAGGCGGGACAGGGGGCGGTCAGCCCCAGCATTTT.

The rearrangement uses TRBV29-1 and TRBJ2-1; 10 nucleotides line up with TRBD2. The CDR3 runs to 13 residues. The germline CDR1 and CDR2 sequences are SQVTM and ANQGSEA. Trimming cost V 3 bases and J 6 bases; bases outside gene matches: 2. CDR3 sequence (DNA): TGCAGCGTTGAGGCTAGCGGGAGCAATGAGCAGTTCTTC. Its translation is CSVEASGSNEQFF.

This clonotype was recorded many times. This chain links TRBV12-3 or TRBV12-4 with TRBJ2-3; D is unresolved. CDR3 length: 12 residues. Between the trimmed V and J ends, which lost 3 bases and 5 bases, there was a span of 6 bases. The CDR3 reads CASSFQEDTQYF. In DNA, the CDR3 is TGTGCCAGCAGTTTCCAGGAAGATACGCAGTATTTT.

This clonotype was seen many times. This chain connects TRBV12-3 or TRBV12-4 to TRBJ2-3; no firm D call. V was trimmed by 4 bases and J by 6 bases, leaving 8 bases between them. The CDR3 spans 12 residues. In DNA form, the CDR3 reads TGTGCCAGCAGTTCGAGGCGGGATACGCAGTATTTT. As protein: CASSSRRDTQYF.

V usage is TRBV4-1 and J usage is TRBJ2-5; 8 bases match TRBD1. Per germline, CDR1 MGHRA and CDR2 YSYEKL. The junction had 10 bases not matched to a gene; V was cut back by 3 bases and J by 1 base. There are 17 residues in the CDR3. The CDR3 DNA reads as TGCGCCAGCAGCCAGCCGCCCAGGGGGCGAAGCCAAGAGACCCAGTACTTC. Translation: CASSQPPRGRSQETQYF.

This clonotype was found a few times. J is TRBJ2-7 and V is TRBV6-5, with D perhaps given as TRBD1 or TRBD2 (5 bases each). V was trimmed by 0 bases and J by 7 bases, leaving 13 bases between them. The CDR3 contains 14 residues. Germline V lookup: CDR1 MNHEY, CDR2 SVGAGI. CDR3 coding DNA: TGTGCCAGCAGTTACTCAACGGGGCGAGAAGAGCAGTACTTC. Translating gives CASSYSTGREEQYF.

The V gene is TRBV27, the J gene TRBJ2-3, with 12 bases aligning to TRBD2. V was pared by 10 bases and J by 14 bases, with 13 bases of the junction left unmatched. Germline V lookup: CDR1 MNHEY, CDR2 SMNVEV (reference sequence). The CDR3 loop spans 13 amino acids. The CDR3 DNA reads TGTGCCACTACGGGGCTAGCGGGAGGGGTGCTGTATTTT. As protein: CATTGLAGGVLYF.

This chain links TRBV12-3 or TRBV12-4 with TRBJ2-7; TRBD1 aligns across 11 bases. There are 13 residues in the CDR3. The CDR3 nucleotides are TGTGACTTGTCGGACAGGGGGCCTTGTGAGCAGTACTTC. Residues: CDLSDRGPCEQYF.

This clonotype was recorded many times. The chain joins TRBV12-3 or TRBV12-4 to TRBJ2-1; 13 nucleotides match TRBD2. The CDR3 contains 14 residues. The trim removed 4 bases at V and 14 bases at J, leaving 8 bases unmatched. CDR3 nucleotides: TGTGCCAGCAGTTCCTCCCTCGGACTAGCGGGGGAGTTCTTC. This codes for CASSSSLGLAGEFF.

This clonotype turned up a few times. The rearrangement links TRBV6-2 or TRBV6-3 to TRBJ1-5; D is uncertain. V was clipped by 6 bases and J by 6 bases, with 18 bases between them. Germline lookup yields CDR1 MNHEY and CDR2 SVGEGT. This CDR3 comprises 15 residues. CDR3 sequence reads: CASSRTGVTRQPQHF. The CDR3, as DNA: TGTGCCAGCAGCCGGACCGGTGTGACCCGTCAGCCCCAGCATTTT.